The present TCR beta chain was sequenced within a study of cytomegalovirus exposure and HLA in healthy donors. Germline V gene sequence: CDR1 MNHNS, CDR2 SASEGT. The CDR3 is made up of 14 amino acids. V lost 4 bases to trimming and J lost 12 bases; unmatched junction nucleotides: 9. Points on this clone: The target antigen is unknown.

PCR primers comprised 60 Vbeta and 13 Jbeta primers. Using immunoSEQ multiplex PCR, the repertoire was profiled, and TCRdb retains in-frame clones only, with some absent. The repertoire holds a few hundred thousand clones, with 81% as singletons. Notes on the study in general: A prior analysis recorded that most TCR beta V segments were productive about 87% or about 30% of the time.

The source material was PBMCs. The chain carries TRBV6-1 and TRBJ2-1, with 10 bases that match TRBD1. The source of this sequence is a woman aged 55-75 years in good health and CMV-seropositive. The CDR3 region has the DNA TGTGCCAGCAGTGTTACCGGGACAGGGGTGGGGCAGTTCTTC. Amino acids: CASSVTGTGVGQFF.